This T cell receptor beta chain was retrieved from a study of blood T cells in healthy people across ages. A second PCR, run for roughly 7 to 12 cycles, used a sample-barcoded 5' primer plus a J-beta primer mix. Tags on each cDNA molecule came from a template-switch adaptor with 12 random nucleotides. TCRdb analysed the 5' RACE reads with MiXCR anew, one entry per CDR3 protein. Of around 800,000 distinct CDR3 sequences listed, 53% are singletons. CDR3 length: 14 residues. The V gene lost 1 base and the J gene lost 4 bases, with 10 bases spanning the gap. Germline-derived CDR1 and CDR2 are LGHDT and YNNKEL (reference sequence).

Sequenced input: blood. The rearrangement joins TRBV3-1 to TRBJ1-2; D may be TRBD1 (5 bases). This receptor was identified in an older man in good health. CDR3 DNA sequence: TGTGCCAGCAGCCAAGTGAGACAGACCTATGGCTACACCTTC. Protein: CASSQVRQTYGYTF.